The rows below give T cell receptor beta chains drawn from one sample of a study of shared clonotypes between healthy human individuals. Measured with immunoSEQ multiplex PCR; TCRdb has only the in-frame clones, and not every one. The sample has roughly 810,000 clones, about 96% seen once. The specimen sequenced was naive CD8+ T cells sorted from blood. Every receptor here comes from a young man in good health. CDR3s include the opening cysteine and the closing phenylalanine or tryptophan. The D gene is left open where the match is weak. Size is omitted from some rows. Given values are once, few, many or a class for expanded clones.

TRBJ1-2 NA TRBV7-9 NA TGTGCCAGCGGCGACCCCCCTTGGACAGAAGACTATGGCTACACCTTC CASGDPPWTEDYGYTF
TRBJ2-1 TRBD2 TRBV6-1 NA TGTGCCAGCAGTGAGACTAGCGGCCACTCCTACAATGAGCAGTTCTTC CASSETSGHSYNEQFF
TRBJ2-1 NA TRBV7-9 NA TGTGCCAGCAGCGGTCAGGGCGGTGAGCAGTTCTTC CASSGQGGEQFF
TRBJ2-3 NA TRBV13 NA TGTGCCAGCAGCCCCCACACAGATACGCAGTATTTT CASSPHTDTQYF
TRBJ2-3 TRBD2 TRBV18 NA TGTGCCAGCTCACCACTAGTGGTAGCGGGGGGCACAGATACGCAGTATTTT CASSPLVVAGGTDTQYF
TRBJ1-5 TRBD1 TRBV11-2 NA TGTGCCAGCAGCCGGGGGGACAGGGGTCTTCAGCCCCAGCATTTT CASSRGDRGLQPQHF
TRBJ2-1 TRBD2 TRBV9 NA TGTGCCAGCAGCGCTAGCGGGAGAAACTCCTACAATGAGCAGTTCTTC CASSASGRNSYNEQFF
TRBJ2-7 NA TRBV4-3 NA TGCGCCAGCAGCCAAGTTTTGGGGAGCGAGCAGTACTTC CASSQVLGSEQYF
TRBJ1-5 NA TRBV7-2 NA TGTGCCAGCAGCTTAGCCGACAGTTATAGCAATCAGCCCCAGCATTTT CASSLADSYSNQPQHF
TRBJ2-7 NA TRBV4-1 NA TGCGCCAGCAGCCAAGTTGCAGGGGCGTTCCGCGAGCAGTACTTC CASSQVAGAFREQYF
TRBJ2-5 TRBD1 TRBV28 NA TGTGCCAGCAGTTTACAGGGGGACAACACGCCCGTGTACTTC CASSLQGDNTPVYF
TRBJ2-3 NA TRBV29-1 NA TGCAGCGTCGACGGGGTTGCAGTTTCAACAGATACGCAGTATTTT CSVDGVAVSTDTQYF
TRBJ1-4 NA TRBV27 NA TGTGCCAGCAGTCGAACTGCGGGGGAAAAACTGTTTTTT CASSRTAGEKLFF
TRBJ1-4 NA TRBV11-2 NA TGTGCCAGCAGCTTAGTTGGGACCTGGTTTGAAAAACTGTTTTTT CASSLVGTWFEKLFF
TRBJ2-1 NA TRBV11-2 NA TGTGCCAGCAGCTTAGTACCGGGAGAGTACAATGAGCAGTTCTTC CASSLVPGEYNEQFF
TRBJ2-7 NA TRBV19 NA TGTGCCAGTAGTACCTTTAACGAGCAGTACTTC CASSTFNEQYF
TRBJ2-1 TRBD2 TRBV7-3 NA TGTGCCAGCAGCCTGGGACTAGCGAATGAGCAGTTCTTC CASSLGLANEQFF
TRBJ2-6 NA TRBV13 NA TGTGCCAGCAGCCCTACCACAGCCGGGGCCAACGTCCTGACTTTC CASSPTTAGANVLTF
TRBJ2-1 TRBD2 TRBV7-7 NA TGTGCTAGCAGCTTAGGGTGGGAGGTCGGGGGGAGTGAGCAGTTCTTC CASSLGWEVGGSEQFF
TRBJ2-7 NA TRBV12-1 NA NA CASSFGQGISYEQYF
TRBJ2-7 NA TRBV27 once TGTGCCAGCAGCCGTACAGGGCTGGAGCAGTACTTC CASSRTGLEQYF
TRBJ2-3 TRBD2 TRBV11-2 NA TGTGCCAGCAGCCCCCCTTACGCTAGCGGATACACAGATACGCAGTATTTT CASSPPYASGYTDTQYF
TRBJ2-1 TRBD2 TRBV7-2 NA TGTGCCAGCAGTTGGACTAGCGGGAGGTCGGATGAGCAGTTCTTC CASSWTSGRSDEQFF
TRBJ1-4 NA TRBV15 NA TGTGCCACCAGCAGAGTCAGGGGAACTAATGAAAAACTGTTTTTT CATSRVRGTNEKLFF
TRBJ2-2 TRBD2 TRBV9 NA TGTGCCAGCAGCGTAGCGGGAGGTGGGGACGGGGAGCTGTTTTTT CASSVAGGGDGELFF
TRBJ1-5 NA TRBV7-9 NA TGTGCCAGCAGCTTGTGGAATCAGCCCCAGCATTTT CASSLWNQPQHF
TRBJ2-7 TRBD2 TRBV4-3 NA TGCGCCAGCAGCCAAGCGGGACTAGCGGGAGGCTCCTACGAGCAGTACTTC CASSQAGLAGGSYEQYF
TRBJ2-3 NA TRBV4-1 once TGCGCCAGCAGCCAAGCATTGTTTAGCACAGATACGCAGTATTTT CASSQALFSTDTQYF
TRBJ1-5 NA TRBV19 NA TGTGCCAGTAGTATAGGGGTCGGGGATCAGCCCCAGCATTTT CASSIGVGDQPQHF
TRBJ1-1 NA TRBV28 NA TGTGCCAGCGGGGGCCTCTCTGAAGCTTTCTTT CASGGLSEAFF
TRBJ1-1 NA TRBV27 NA TGTGCCAGCAGTTTATTTTCGAACACTGAAGCTTTCTTT CASSLFSNTEAFF
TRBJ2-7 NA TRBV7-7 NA TGTGCCAGCAGAGGGATTGAAGGGGTGCAGTACTTC CASRGIEGVQYF
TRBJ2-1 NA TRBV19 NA TGTGCCAGTAGTTGGACGGGACGTAGGGCCAATGAGCAGTTCTTC CASSWTGRRANEQFF
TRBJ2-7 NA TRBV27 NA TGTGCCAGCAGTTTATCGCGGCTAGCTGAGCAGTACTTC CASSLSRLAEQYF
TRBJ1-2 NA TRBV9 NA TGTGCCAGCAGCGGATATTATGGCTACACCTTC CASSGYYGYTF